Below, one T cell receptor beta chain is given with its context. V lost 1 base, J lost 6 bases, and 9 bases lay in between. The CDR3 is 13 residues long. Germline V lookup: CDR1 SNHLY, CDR2 FYNNEI. Here immunoSEQ multiplex PCR was the method, and the copy in TCRdb shows in-frame clones only, minus some. The data show 70,000 or so clones, roughly 90% seen once. The data were obtained in a study of identifying expanded T cells in peripheral blood. Sequencing was done on a sample of blood. J is TRBJ1-2 and V is TRBV2; D call uncertain. This clonotype was sampled from a person aged 18 to 75 in good health. The DNA of the CDR3 is TGTGCCAGCAGTGAAGAGCAGAGTCATGGCTACACCTTC. This gives the protein CASSEEQSHGYTF.